The 30 T cell receptor beta chains below come from one sample, sequenced in a study of early T cells in non-severe SARS-CoV-2 infection. TCRdb fed the 5' RACE reads into MiXCR, producing one record per CDR3 protein. In the table there are roughly 80,000 distinct CDR3 sequences, 11% to 15% of which are singletons. The sample taken for sequencing was whole blood. The receptors originated from an adult who was a healthcare worker with PCR-confirmed SARS-CoV-2 infection or an uninfected control (not recorded which).

This clonotype was counted ten times or more. The V gene is TRBV27, the J gene TRBJ2-7, with TRBD2 identical over 7 bases. The length of the CDR3 is 15 residues. Germline V gives CDR1 MNHEY, CDR2 SMNVEV (reference sequence). V lost 5 bases to trimming and J lost 1 base; unmatched junction nucleotides: 8. The CDR3 DNA sequence: TGTGCCAGCAGTCTCACTAGCGTTAGGTCCTACGAGCAGTACTTC. Protein sequence: CASSLTSVRSYEQYF.

The V call is TRBV29-1, the J call TRBJ1-1; a weak D match, TRBD1 (5 bases). Trimming pared 4 bases from V and 0 bases from J, leaving 12 bases between. Germline-derived CDR1 and CDR2 are SQVTM and ANQGSEA. There are 14 residues in the CDR3. The CDR3 DNA reads as TGCAGCGTTGTTGGGGCTACTATGAACACTGAAGCTTTCTTT. It specifies CSVVGATMNTEAFF.

The chain uses TRBV7-9 and TRBJ1-1, with 8 bases aligning to TRBD1. From germline, CDR1 is SEHNR and CDR2 FQNEAQ (reference sequence). With 5 bases clipped from V and 4 bases from J, the junction kept 9 bases outside the gene matches. The CDR3 is made up of 15 amino acids. The CDR3 coding sequence is TGTGCCAGCAGCGTGACAGGGGACCTGCCCACTGAAGCTTTCTTT. Translated, it gives CASSVTGDLPTEAFF.

This clonotype has a handful of counts. The chain employs TRBV9 and TRBJ2-3, with D hard to call. This CDR3 has 14 amino acids. Between the trimmed V and J ends, which lost 2 bases and 4 bases, there was a span of 11 bases. Germline V gene lookup returns CDR1 SGDLS and CDR2 YYNGEE. CDR3 protein: CASSVSSIPDTQYF. CDR3 coding DNA: TGTGCCAGCAGCGTGAGTAGCATTCCAGATACGCAGTATTTT.

The rearrangement uses TRBV21-1 and TRBJ2-5; TRBD2, the table's D call, was not compared with the DNA. TRBV21-1 is given as a pseudogene. This CDR3 is built from 14 residues. The CDR3 DNA follows: TGTGCCAGCAGCAAACGACTAGCGGAAGAGACCCAGTACTTC. This sequence encodes CASSKRLAEETQYF.

The chain combines TRBV28 with TRBJ2-2, with TRBD2 matching over 12 bases. CDR1 and CDR2 from the germline V gene are MDHEN and SYDVKM. V shed 6 bases, J shed 1 base, and the junction held 3 bases outside the gene matches. CDR3 length equals 16 residues. The chain's CDR3 is CASRQLAGGNTGELFF. Here the CDR3 DNA reads TGTGCCAGCAGACAACTAGCGGGAGGGAACACCGGGGAGCTGTTTTTT.

The chain employs TRBV7-9 and TRBJ1-2; 10 nucleotides line up with TRBD1. CDR1 is SEHNR and CDR2 is FQNEAQ in the germline V gene (reference sequence). This CDR3 has 16 residues. J was trimmed by 4 bases and V by 2 bases; bases with no gene match: 7. The CDR3 sequence is CASSLLLGQGSYGYTF. CDR3 in DNA: TGTGCCAGCAGCTTACTTCTGGGACAGGGGTCCTATGGCTACACCTTC.

CDR3 in DNA: TGTGCCAGTAGCTACAGGGAGTGGCCCCAGCATTTT. Translated, it gives CASSYREWPQHF. The chain joins TRBV19 to TRBJ1-5; the D gene is possibly TRBD1 (6 bases). V was pared by 6 bases and J by 9 bases, with 12 bases between. The CDR3 covers 12 residues. Germline CDR1 reads LNHDA; CDR2 reads SQIVND (reference sequence).

This clonotype has only a few counts. V is TRBV29-1 and J is TRBJ1-2; D not certain. There are 13 residues in the CDR3. CDR1 and CDR2 from the germline V gene are SQVTM and ANQGSEA. Between the trimmed V and J ends, which lost 6 bases and 2 bases, there was a span of 13 bases. The CDR3 protein is CSVDDRRNYGYTF. CDR3 in DNA: TGCAGCGTAGACGACCGAAGGAACTATGGCTACACCTTC. The variable domain in full, completed from reference TRBV29-1 and TRBJ1-2, reads SAVISQKPSRDICQRGTSLTIQCQVDSQVTMMFWYRQQPGQSLTLIATANQGSEATYESGFVIDKFPISRPNLTFSTLTVSNMSPEDSSIYLCSVDDRRNYGYTFGSGTRLTVV.

This clonotype was picked up a small number of times. The CDR3 region has the DNA TGTGCCAGCAGCCCACGACCCACGGATACGCAGTATTTT. This encodes CASSPRPTDTQYF. The V call is TRBV6-2 or TRBV6-3, the J call TRBJ2-3; D is unresolved. The V end lost 6 bases, the J end lost 6 bases, and 13 bases lay between the germline ends. The CDR3 spans 13 residues. In germline, CDR1 is MNHEY, CDR2 SVGEGT.

This chain uses TRBV11-3 with TRBJ2-5; D is ambiguous. This CDR3 is built from 13 residues. Germline-derived CDR1 and CDR2 are SGHNT and YENEEA. Deletions cut 1 base from V and 5 bases from J, with 8 bases between. For the CDR3, the DNA is TGTGCCAGCAGCTTAGGAATGGTGGAGACCCAGTACTTC. Its translation: CASSLGMVETQYF.

The chain has TRBV14 and TRBJ2-1; TRBD1 might be the D (6 bases). Trimming removed 2 bases at V and 6 bases at J, with 8 bases between. CDR3 length: 13 residues. CDR1 is SGHDN and CDR2 is FVKESK in the germline V gene. CDR3 DNA: TGTGCCAGCAGCCAACTAGGGGGCAATGAGCAGTTCTTC. It translates to CASSQLGGNEQFF.

At least ten counts were recorded for this clonotype. The chain recombines TRBV11-2 with TRBJ2-5; TRBD2 aligns across 8 bases. Per the germline V gene, CDR1 is SGHAT and CDR2 is FQNNGV. The trim removed 0 bases at V and 2 bases at J, leaving 8 bases unmatched. The CDR3 has 17 residues. The CDR3 is CASSLDSWTSPQETQYF. The CDR3 DNA reads TGTGCCAGCAGCTTAGATTCCTGGACTAGCCCGCAAGAGACCCAGTACTTC. Using reference TRBV11-2 and TRBJ2-5 for the parts outside the CDR3, the full variable domain is EAGVAQSPRYKIIEKRQSVAFWCNPISGHATLYWYQQILGQGPKLLIQFQNNGVVDDSQLPKDRFSAERLKGVDSTLKIQPAKLEDSAVYLCASSLDSWTSPQETQYFGPGTRLLVL.

There are a few counts of this clonotype. The V gene is TRBV12-3 or TRBV12-4, the J gene TRBJ1-2, with 10 bases fitting TRBD1. V shed 6 bases, J shed 6 bases, and the junction held 7 bases outside the gene matches. The CDR3 runs 14 residues. This chain's CDR3 is CASSRGQGVDGYTF. The CDR3 region has the DNA TGTGCCAGCAGCCGTGGACAGGGGGTAGATGGCTACACCTTC.

This sequence joins TRBV20-1 and TRBJ2-7; D is unresolved. The CDR3 has 16 amino acids. V was trimmed by 2 bases and J by 0 bases, leaving 17 bases between them. Germline lookup yields CDR1 DFQATT and CDR2 SNEGSKA (reference sequence). The CDR3: CSARRSRPISSYEQYF. CDR3 DNA sequence: TGCAGTGCTAGAAGGTCGCGGCCTATAAGCTCCTACGAGCAGTACTTC.

The sample holds many counts of this clonotype. The chain combines TRBV11-2 with TRBJ2-5; D unclear. The germline V gene encodes CDR1 SGHAT and CDR2 FQNNGV. The CDR3 covers 16 residues. V lost 3 bases, J lost 0 bases, and 14 bases lay in between. The CDR3 DNA is TGTGCCAGCAGCTTGAACTTCGGGTCGTACCAAGAGACCCAGTACTTC. As protein: CASSLNFGSYQETQYF.

This clonotype appeared many times. The chain has TRBV21-1 and TRBJ1-2; TRBD1 is taken as the D call from the table, unchecked against the DNA. TRBV21-1 is noted as a pseudogene. The CDR3 covers 15 residues. The CDR3 nucleotides read TGTGCCAGCAGCTTTCCCGGGACAGGCCGCTATGGCTACACCTTC. Amino acids: CASSFPGTGRYGYTF.

This chain connects TRBV7-9 to TRBJ2-1; D not certain. Germline V gene lookup returns CDR1 SEHNR and CDR2 FQNEAQ (reference sequence). Trimming pared 5 bases from V and 5 bases from J, leaving 7 bases between. This CDR3 region has 12 residues. The CDR3 protein is CASSPDHNEQFF. The CDR3, as DNA: TGTGCCAGCAGCCCTGACCACAATGAGCAGTTCTTC.

The J gene is TRBJ1-4, the V gene TRBV6-5; no clear D gene. V was clipped by 0 bases and J by 5 bases, with 10 bases between them. The CDR3 has 15 residues. Looked up from germline, CDR1 is MNHEY and CDR2 is SVGAGI. The DNA for the CDR3 is TGTGCCAGCAGTTACTCGATCCGCCAGAATGAAAAACTGTTTTTT. Protein product: CASSYSIRQNEKLFF.

This clonotype has just one count. V gene TRBV9 combines with J gene TRBJ2-7; D gene ambiguous. Germline assignment: CDR1 SGDLS and CDR2 YYNGEE. Between the trimmed V and J ends, which lost 4 bases and 0 bases, there was a span of 5 bases. This CDR3 is 12 amino acids long. CDR3 residues: CASSYDSYEQYF. The CDR3 DNA reads as TGTGCCAGCAGCTACGACTCCTACGAGCAGTACTTC.

The chain employs TRBV5-1 and TRBJ2-3; a weak D match, TRBD2 (6 bases). In germline, CDR1 is SGHRS, CDR2 YFSETQ. The V end was cut by 0 bases, the J end by 0 bases, with 14 bases between. This CDR3 is 17 amino acids long. Here the CDR3 reads CASSLGGLARSTDTQYF. The CDR3 DNA sequence: TGCGCCAGCAGCTTGGGGGGCCTAGCGAGAAGCACAGATACGCAGTATTTT. Complete variable domain (other parts from reference TRBV5-1 and TRBJ2-3): KAGVTQTPRYLIKTRGQQVTLSCSPISGHRSVSWYQQTPGQGLQFLFEYFSETQRNKGNFPGRFSGRQFSNSRSEMNVSTLELGDSALYLCASSLGGLARSTDTQYFGPGTRLTVL.

The rearrangement joins TRBV2 to TRBJ2-7, with 11 bases fitting TRBD2. Germline V lookup: CDR1 SNHLY, CDR2 FYNNEI. J lost 6 bases, V lost 5 bases, and 6 bases had no gene match. This CDR3 has 14 amino acids. CDR3 coding DNA: TGTGCCAGCAGTTTACTAGCGGGAGTGAGCGAGCAGTACTTC. Encoded protein: CASSLLAGVSEQYF.

This clonotype has ten or more counts. This chain links TRBV11-3 with TRBJ2-1; TRBD2 matches 7 bases. Trimming took 1 base from V and 10 from J; bases not matched to a gene: 7. The CDR3 runs to 14 residues. Germline V gives CDR1 SGHNT, CDR2 YENEEA. The CDR3, as DNA: TGTGCCAGCAGCTTAGGGCGGGAGTCCCCCGAGCAGTTCTTC. Protein: CASSLGRESPEQFF.

This clonotype was detected once. The rearrangement links TRBV14 to TRBJ2-1; TRBD2 matches 13 bases. V dropped 2 bases and J dropped 0; count of bases not matched to a gene: 7. Germline V lookup: CDR1 SGHDN, CDR2 FVKESK. The CDR3 totals 19 residues. The CDR3 bases are TGTGCCAGCAGCCAACCGGGACTAGCGGGGACAAGCTCCTACAATGAGCAGTTCTTC. Protein: CASSQPGLAGTSSYNEQFF.

The genes are TRBV2 and TRBJ2-6; D unclear. The CDR3 contains 13 residues. The V end was cut by 8 bases, the J end by 0 bases, with 5 bases between. The V gene's germline CDR1 is SNHLY and CDR2 FYNNEI. CDR3 sequence reads: CASDPSGANVLTF. CDR3 nucleotide sequence: TGTGCCAGCGATCCCTCTGGGGCCAACGTCCTGACTTTC.

This clonotype was seen many times. The V call is TRBV19, the J call TRBJ1-5, with D uncertain. Trimming shortened V by 3 bases and J by 2 bases, and 14 bases separated the two germline ends. Germline-derived CDR1 and CDR2 are LNHDA and SQIVND (reference sequence). The CDR3 spans 16 residues. This CDR3 reads CASSIGRAPRNQPQHF. Here the CDR3 DNA reads TGTGCCAGTAGTATTGGGAGGGCGCCTCGCAATCAGCCCCAGCATTTT.

The chain joins TRBV19 to TRBJ2-1; TRBD1 is a possible D gene (5 bases). V was clipped by 4 bases and J by 0 bases, with 10 bases between them. The CDR3 covers 15 residues. In germline, CDR1 is LNHDA, CDR2 SQIVND (reference sequence). The CDR3 here is CASSRDSSSYNEQFF. DNA of the CDR3: TGTGCCAGTAGTAGAGACAGCAGCTCCTACAATGAGCAGTTCTTC.

At least ten counts were recorded for this clonotype. The rearrangement links TRBV6-5 to TRBJ2-7, with D perhaps given as TRBD1 or TRBD2 (6 bases each). The V end was cut by 7 bases, the J end by 7 bases, with 20 bases between. Germline V gene lookup returns CDR1 MNHEY and CDR2 SVGAGI. The CDR3 is 14 residues long. The CDR3 DNA sequence: TGTGCCAGCATCGGGTGGGGGGCCGGAAGAGAGCAGTACTTC. Translating gives CASIGWGAGREQYF.

There are many counts of this clonotype. The chain is built from TRBV20-1 and TRBJ2-7; TRBD2 matches at 8 bases. The CDR3 is made up of 13 amino acids. In germline, CDR1 is DFQATT, CDR2 SNEGSKA (reference sequence). The CDR3 DNA reads as TGCAGCATTTTGAGCGGGGGCACCTACGAGCAGTACTTC. Translated: CSILSGGTYEQYF.

This clonotype is medium-sized within its sample. The rearrangement links TRBV5-4 to TRBJ2-7, with D possibly matching TRBD2 (5 bases). V lost 4 bases and J lost 2, with 10 bases in between. In germline, CDR1 is SGHNT, CDR2 YYREEE (reference sequence). The CDR3 is made up of 13 amino acids. CDR3 DNA sequence: TGTGCCAGCAGCAAAACGGGGACCTACGAGCAGTACTTC. Its translation: CASSKTGTYEQYF.